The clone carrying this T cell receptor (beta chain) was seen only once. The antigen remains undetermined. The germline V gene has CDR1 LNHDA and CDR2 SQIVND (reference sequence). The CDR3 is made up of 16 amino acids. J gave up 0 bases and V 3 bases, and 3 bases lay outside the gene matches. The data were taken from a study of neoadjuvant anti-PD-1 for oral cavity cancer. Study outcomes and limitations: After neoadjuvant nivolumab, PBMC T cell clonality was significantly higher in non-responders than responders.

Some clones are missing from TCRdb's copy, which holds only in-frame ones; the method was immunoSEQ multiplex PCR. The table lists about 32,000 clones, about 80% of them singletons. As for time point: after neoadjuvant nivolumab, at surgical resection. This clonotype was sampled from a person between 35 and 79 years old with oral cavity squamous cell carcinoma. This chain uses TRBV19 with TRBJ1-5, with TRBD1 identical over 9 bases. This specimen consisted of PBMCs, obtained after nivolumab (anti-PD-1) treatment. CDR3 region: CASSIHRGRSNQPQHF. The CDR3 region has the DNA TGTGCCAGTAGTATCCACAGGGGGCGTAGCAATCAGCCCCAGCATTTT.